Listed below are T cell receptor beta chains from one sample, sequenced in a study of cytomegalovirus exposure and HLA in healthy donors. Profiled with immunoSEQ multiplex PCR; TCRdb holds only in-frame clones, not every one. The table lists approximately 130,000 clones. The sample was PBMCs. These receptors were obtained from a woman aged 60 to 75 in good health and CMV-seronegative. CDR3s include the opening cysteine and the closing phenylalanine or tryptophan. D genes are given only for firm matches.

d_call	v_call	j_call	cdr3_aa
-	TRBV7-9	TRBJ1-1	CASSSNQGTEAFF
-	TRBV9	TRBJ2-7	CASSVGLAQYEQYF
-	TRBV6-5	TRBJ1-5	CASRALGAVQPQHF
TRBD2	TRBV2	TRBJ2-5	CASNGGTYMETQYF
-	TRBV6-5	TRBJ1-1	CANRDMLNTEAFF
-	TRBV5-1	TRBJ2-3	CASSPGLDTQYF
TRBD1	TRBV5-4	TRBJ1-6	CASRRWGTGESPLHF
-	TRBV5-1	TRBJ2-7	CARPRAVFCLSEGQYF
TRBD2	TRBV18	TRBJ2-7	CASSPMLAGGTYEQYF
-	TRBV19	TRBJ2-1	CASSPTVSSQFF
TRBD2	TRBV5-1	TRBJ2-7	CASSPGPAGGPHEQYF
-	TRBV19	TRBJ1-4	CASSIGGKLFF
TRBD1	TRBV9	TRBJ1-5	CASSSTGDNQPQHF
TRBD2	TRBV19	TRBJ2-7	CASSMLASGSYEQYF
TRBD2	TRBV7-7	TRBJ2-2	CASSFGTAGVNTGELFF
TRBD1	TRBV19	TRBJ2-6	CASSIAKGASTGANVLTF
-	TRBV18	TRBJ1-2	CASSPDSYYGYTF
-	TRBV9	TRBJ1-1	CASSVESEVLNTEAFF
TRBD1	TRBV4-1	TRBJ1-3	CASSQEQGSGNTIYF
-	TRBV2	TRBJ2-2	CASSFTGTTGELFF
-	TRBV7-2	TRBJ1-1	CASSPRVGHTEAFF
TRBD1	TRBV2	TRBJ2-7	CASTDRVHEQYF
TRBD1	TRBV29-1	TRBJ1-2	CSVEDTTGYYGYTF
-	TRBV18	TRBJ2-7	CASSESGLSYEQYF
TRBD2	TRBV6-5	TRBJ2-7	CASSEIAGSEAYF
-	TRBV19	TRBJ2-3	CASSIGGGSTDTQYF
-	TRBV2	TRBJ2-2	CASSDSVAARGVTGELFF
-	TRBV18	TRBJ1-1	CASSSRQVNTEAFF
TRBD2	TRBV6-5	TRBJ2-2	CASSWTSGEIPGELFF
TRBD1	TRBV7-2	TRBJ2-1	CASSPGSGGYNEQFF
TRBD1	TRBV2	TRBJ2-5	CASSPRTGGPQETQYF
-	TRBV19	TRBJ2-3	CASTRPGDTQYF
TRBD1	TRBV18	TRBJ2-3	CASSPRGSSTDTQYF
-	TRBV9	TRBJ1-1	CASSVGLSGTEAFF